The TCR beta chain under discussion was sequenced for a study of T cells in Graves' hyperthyroidism and ophthalmopathy. Study-wide background: Before any treatment, at initial diagnosis, peripheral blood was collected.

Amplified regions were TCR beta CDR3 sequences from RNA transcripts. The TCR CDR3 was amplified in a first-round RT-PCR using the HTBI primer set. TCRdb re-called the multiplex PCR reads with MiXCR, one entry per CDR3 protein. The table records 350,000 or so distinct CDR3 sequences, around 18% of them present only once. It was 10 ml of fresh peripheral blood that supplied the PBMCs. Study results and limitations: Ophthalmopathy was identified by the model a median around 6.3 months ahead of onset.

This clonotype has at least ten counts. No antigen is known for it. The origin of this receptor is a woman aged 40 to 55 with Graves' ophthalmopathy. Sequenced material: blood.

This CDR3 reads CATSAPGQGQEKLFF. The CDR3 DNA follows: TGTGCCACCAGTGCACCGGGACAGGGGCAAGAAAAACTGTTTTTT. The chain employs TRBV24-1 and TRBJ1-4; 10 bases agree with TRBD1. This CDR3 has 15 residues. Germline V CDR1 and CDR2: KGHDR, SFDVKD. Trimming at V came to 5 bases and at J to 8 bases, leaving 7 bases not matched to a gene.